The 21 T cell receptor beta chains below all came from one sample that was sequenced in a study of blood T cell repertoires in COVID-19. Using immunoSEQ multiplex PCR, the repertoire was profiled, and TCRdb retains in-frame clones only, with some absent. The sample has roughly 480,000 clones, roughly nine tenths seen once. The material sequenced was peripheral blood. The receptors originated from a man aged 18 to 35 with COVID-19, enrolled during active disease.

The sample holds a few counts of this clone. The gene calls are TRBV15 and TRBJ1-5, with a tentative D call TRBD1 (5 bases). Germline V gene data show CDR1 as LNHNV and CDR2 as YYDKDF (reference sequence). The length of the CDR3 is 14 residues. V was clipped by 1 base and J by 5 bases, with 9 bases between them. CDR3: CATSRAGFDQPQHF. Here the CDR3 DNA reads TGTGCCACCAGCAGAGCAGGGTTCGATCAGCCCCAGCATTTT. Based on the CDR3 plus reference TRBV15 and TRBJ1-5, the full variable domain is DAMVIQNPRYQVTQFGKPVTLSCSQTLNHNVMYWYQQKSSQAPKLLFHYYDKDFNNEADTPDNFQSRRPNTSFCFLDIRSPGLGDTAMYLCATSRAGFDQPQHFGDGTRLSIL.

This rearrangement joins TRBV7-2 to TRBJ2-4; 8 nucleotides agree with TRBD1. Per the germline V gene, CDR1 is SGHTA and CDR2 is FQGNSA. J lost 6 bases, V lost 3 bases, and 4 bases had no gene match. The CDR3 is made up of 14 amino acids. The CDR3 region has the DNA TGTGCCAGCAGCTTGGGGACAGGCCCAAACATTCAGTACTTC. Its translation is CASSLGTGPNIQYF.

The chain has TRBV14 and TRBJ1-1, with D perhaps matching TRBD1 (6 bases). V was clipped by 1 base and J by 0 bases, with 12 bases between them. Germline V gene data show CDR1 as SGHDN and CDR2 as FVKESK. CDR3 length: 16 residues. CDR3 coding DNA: TGTGCCAGCAGCCAAGGTGAAACAGGGTTGAACACTGAAGCTTTCTTT. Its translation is CASSQGETGLNTEAFF.

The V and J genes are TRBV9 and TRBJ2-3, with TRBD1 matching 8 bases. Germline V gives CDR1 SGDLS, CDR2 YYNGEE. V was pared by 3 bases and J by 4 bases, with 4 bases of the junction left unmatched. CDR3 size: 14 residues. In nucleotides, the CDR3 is TGTGCCAGCAGCGCCCAACAGGGGGCAGATACGCAGTATTTT. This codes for CASSAQQGADTQYF.

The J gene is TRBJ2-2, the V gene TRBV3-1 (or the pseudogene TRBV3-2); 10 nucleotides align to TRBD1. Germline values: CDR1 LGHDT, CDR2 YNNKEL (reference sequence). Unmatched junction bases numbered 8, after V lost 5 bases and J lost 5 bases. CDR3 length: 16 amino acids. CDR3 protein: CASSAYRTGGTGELFF. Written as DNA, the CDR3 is TGTGCCAGCAGCGCCTACCGGACAGGGGGGACCGGGGAGCTGTTTTTT.

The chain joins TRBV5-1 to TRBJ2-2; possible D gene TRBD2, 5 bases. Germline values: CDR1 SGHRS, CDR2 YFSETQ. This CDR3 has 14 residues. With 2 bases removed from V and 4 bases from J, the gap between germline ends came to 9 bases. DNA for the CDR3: TGCGCCAGCAGCTTCCGGGAATTCACCGGGGAGCTGTTTTTT. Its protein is CASSFREFTGELFF.

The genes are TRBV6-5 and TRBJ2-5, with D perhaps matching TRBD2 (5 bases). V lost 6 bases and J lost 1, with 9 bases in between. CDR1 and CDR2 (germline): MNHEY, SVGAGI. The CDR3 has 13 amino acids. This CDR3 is CASRQTIQETQYF. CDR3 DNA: TGTGCCAGCAGACAGACTATCCAAGAGACCCAGTACTTC.

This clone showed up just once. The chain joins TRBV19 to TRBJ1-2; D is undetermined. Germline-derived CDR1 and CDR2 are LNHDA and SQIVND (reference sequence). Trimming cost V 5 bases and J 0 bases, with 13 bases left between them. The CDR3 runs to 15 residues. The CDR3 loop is CASSPPRASNYGYTF. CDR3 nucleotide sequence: TGTGCCAGTAGTCCGCCGAGGGCTTCTAACTATGGCTACACCTTC.

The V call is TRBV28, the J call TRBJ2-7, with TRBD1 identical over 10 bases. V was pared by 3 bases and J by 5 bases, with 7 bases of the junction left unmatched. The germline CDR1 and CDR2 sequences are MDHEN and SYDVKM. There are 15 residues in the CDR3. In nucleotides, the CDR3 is TGTGCCAGCAGTTTGATCGACAGGGGGCACGACGAGCAGTACTTC. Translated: CASSLIDRGHDEQYF.

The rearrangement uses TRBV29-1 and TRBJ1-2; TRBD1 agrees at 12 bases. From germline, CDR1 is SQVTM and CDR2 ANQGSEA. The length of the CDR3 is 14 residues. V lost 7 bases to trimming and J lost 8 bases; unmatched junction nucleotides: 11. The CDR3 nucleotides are TGCAGCGCTGCGGCCGGGACAGGGGGCTTGGGCTACACCTTC. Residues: CSAAAGTGGLGYTF.

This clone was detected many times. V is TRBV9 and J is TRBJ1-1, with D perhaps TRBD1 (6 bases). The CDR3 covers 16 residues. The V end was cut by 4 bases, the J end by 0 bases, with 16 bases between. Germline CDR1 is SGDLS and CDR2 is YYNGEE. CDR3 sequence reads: CASSTGQNLMNTEAFF. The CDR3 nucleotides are TGTGCCAGCAGCACGGGACAAAACCTTATGAACACTGAAGCTTTCTTT.

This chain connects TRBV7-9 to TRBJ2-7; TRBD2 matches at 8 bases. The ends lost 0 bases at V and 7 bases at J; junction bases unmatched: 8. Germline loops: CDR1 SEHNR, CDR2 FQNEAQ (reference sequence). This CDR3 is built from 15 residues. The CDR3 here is CASSLAFKSSGEQYF. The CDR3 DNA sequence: TGTGCCAGCAGCTTAGCGTTCAAGTCTAGCGGGGAGCAGTACTTC. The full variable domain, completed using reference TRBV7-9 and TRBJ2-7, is DTGVSQNPRHKITKRGQNVTFRCDPISEHNRLYWYRQTLGQGPEFLTYFQNEAQLEKSRLLSDRFSAERPKGSFSTLEIQRTEQGDSAMYLCASSLAFKSSGEQYFGPGTRLTVT.

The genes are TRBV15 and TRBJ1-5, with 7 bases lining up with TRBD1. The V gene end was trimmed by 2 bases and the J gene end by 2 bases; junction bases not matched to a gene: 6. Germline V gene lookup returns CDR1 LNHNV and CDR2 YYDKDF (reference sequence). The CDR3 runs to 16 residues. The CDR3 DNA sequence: TGTGCCACCAGCAGAAAGGACAGGTACGGCAATCAGCCCCAGCATTTT. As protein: CATSRKDRYGNQPQHF.

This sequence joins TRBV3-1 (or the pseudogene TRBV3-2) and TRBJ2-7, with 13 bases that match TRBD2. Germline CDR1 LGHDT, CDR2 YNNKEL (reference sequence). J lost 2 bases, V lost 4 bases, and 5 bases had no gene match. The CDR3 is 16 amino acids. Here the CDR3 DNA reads TGTGCCAGCAGCCGCGGACTAGCGGGGGCCCCCTACGAGCAGTACTTC. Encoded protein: CASSRGLAGAPYEQYF.

As DNA, the CDR3 is TGTGCCAGCACTGAGGGACAGGGGTTCGATACGCAGTATTTT. Residues: CASTEGQGFDTQYF. The chain has TRBV19 and TRBJ2-3, with 10 bases identical to TRBD1. The CDR3 runs to 14 residues. Losses at the gene ends were 9 bases for V and 6 bases for J; bases not matched to a gene: 9. Per the germline V gene, CDR1 is LNHDA and CDR2 is SQIVND (reference sequence).

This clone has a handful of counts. CDR3 nucleotide sequence: TGTGCCAGCAGCTTAGACCCCGGGAACACTGAAGCTTTCTTT. Residues: CASSLDPGNTEAFF. The chain joins TRBV11-3 to TRBJ1-1, with D hard to call. This CDR3 spans 14 amino acids. Germline-derived CDR1 and CDR2 are SGHNT and YENEEA. With 0 bases removed from V and 1 base from J, the gap between germline ends came to 6 bases.

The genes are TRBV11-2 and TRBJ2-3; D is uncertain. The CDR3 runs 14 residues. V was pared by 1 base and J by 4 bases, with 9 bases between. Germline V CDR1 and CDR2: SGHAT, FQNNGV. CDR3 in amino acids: CASSLGVTSDTQYF. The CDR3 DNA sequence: TGTGCCAGCAGCTTAGGAGTAACCTCAGATACGCAGTATTTT.

The CDR3, as DNA: TGTGCCAGCAGTTACCGAGCGGGAAGCACAGATACGCAGTATTTT. It translates to CASSYRAGSTDTQYF. The V call is TRBV6-5, the J call TRBJ2-3; 7 positions agree with TRBD2. There are 15 residues in the CDR3. With 2 bases clipped from V and 0 bases from J, the junction kept 2 bases outside the gene matches. CDR1 and CDR2 from the germline V gene are MNHEY and SVGAGI.

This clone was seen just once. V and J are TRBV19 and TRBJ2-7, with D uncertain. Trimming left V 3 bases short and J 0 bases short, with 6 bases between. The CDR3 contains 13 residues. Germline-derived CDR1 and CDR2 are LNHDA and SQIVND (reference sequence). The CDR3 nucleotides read TGTGCCAGTAGTATGGCGGACTCCTACGAGCAGTACTTC. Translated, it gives CASSMADSYEQYF.

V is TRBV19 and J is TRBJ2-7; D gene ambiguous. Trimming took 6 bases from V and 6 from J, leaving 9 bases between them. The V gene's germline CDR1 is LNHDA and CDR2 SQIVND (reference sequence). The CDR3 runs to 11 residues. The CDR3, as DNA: TGTGCCAGTAGAGCATATGGCGAGCAGTACTTC. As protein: CASRAYGEQYF.

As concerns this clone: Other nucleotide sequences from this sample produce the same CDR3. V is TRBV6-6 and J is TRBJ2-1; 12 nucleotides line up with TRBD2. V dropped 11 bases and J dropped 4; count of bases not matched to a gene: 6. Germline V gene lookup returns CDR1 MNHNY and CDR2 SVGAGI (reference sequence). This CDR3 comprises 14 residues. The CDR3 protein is CAGSSGGVYNEQFF. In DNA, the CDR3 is TGTGCCGGGTCTAGCGGGGGGGTATACAATGAGCAGTTCTTC.